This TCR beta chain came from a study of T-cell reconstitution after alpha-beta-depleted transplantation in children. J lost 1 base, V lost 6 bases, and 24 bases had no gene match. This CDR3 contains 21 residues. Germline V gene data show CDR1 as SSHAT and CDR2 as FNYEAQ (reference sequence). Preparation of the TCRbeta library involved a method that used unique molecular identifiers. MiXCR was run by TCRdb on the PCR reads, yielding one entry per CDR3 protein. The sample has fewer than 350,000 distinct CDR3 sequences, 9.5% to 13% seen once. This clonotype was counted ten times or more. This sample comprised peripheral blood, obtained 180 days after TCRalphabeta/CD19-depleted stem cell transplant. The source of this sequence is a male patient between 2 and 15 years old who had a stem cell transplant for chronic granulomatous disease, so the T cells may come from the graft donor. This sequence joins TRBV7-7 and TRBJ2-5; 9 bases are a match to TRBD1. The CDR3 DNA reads TGTGCCAGCAGGAGGACAGGGGACTGGCTAAGCGAATGGATAGGCCAAGAGACCCAGTACTTC. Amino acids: CASRRTGDWLSEWIGQETQYF.